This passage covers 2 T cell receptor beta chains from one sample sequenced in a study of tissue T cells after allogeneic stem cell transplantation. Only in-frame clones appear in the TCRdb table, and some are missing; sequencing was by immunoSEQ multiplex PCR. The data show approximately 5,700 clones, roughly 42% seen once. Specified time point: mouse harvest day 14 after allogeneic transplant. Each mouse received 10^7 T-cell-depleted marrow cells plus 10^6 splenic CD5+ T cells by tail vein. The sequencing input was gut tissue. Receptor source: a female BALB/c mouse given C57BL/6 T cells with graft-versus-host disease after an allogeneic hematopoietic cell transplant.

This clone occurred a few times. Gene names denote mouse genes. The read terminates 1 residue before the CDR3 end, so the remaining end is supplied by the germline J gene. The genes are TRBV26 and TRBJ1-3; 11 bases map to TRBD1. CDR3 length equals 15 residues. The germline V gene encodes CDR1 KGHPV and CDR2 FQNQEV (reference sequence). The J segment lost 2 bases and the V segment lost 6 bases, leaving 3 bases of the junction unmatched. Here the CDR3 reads CASRPGQGAGNTLYF. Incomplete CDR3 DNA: TGTGCCAGCAGACCGGGACAGGGGGCTGGAAATACGCTCTAT.

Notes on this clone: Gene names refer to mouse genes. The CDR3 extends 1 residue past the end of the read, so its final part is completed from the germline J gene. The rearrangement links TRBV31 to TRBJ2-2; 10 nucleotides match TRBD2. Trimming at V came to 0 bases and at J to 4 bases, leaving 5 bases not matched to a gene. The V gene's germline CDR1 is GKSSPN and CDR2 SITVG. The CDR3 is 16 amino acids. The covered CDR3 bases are TGTGCCTGGAGTCTAGGCTGGGGGGGCGGCACCGGGCAGCTCTAC. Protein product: CAWSLGWGGGTGQLY. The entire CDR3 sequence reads CAWSLGWGGGTGQLYF.